The clone carrying this T cell receptor beta chain was recorded only once. Its antigen is not identified. This table comes from immunoSEQ multiplex PCR, and its TCRdb copy is limited to in-frame clones, with some not included. The sample contains around 100,000 clones, approximately 77% of which appear only once. This entry belongs to a study of radiotherapy plus CTLA-4 blockade in lung cancer. Whole-study context: Among all patients, about 19% showed objective responses, while 30% to 35% had disease control.

Study conclusions and caveats: TCR clones from tumors expanded in blood after radiotherapy plus ipilimumab. Reportedly, early blood T cell clone dynamics best predicted response, with interferon-beta.

Germline-derived CDR1 and CDR2 are SEHNR and FQNEAQ (reference sequence). Trimming stripped 2 bases from V and 0 bases from J, with 10 bases between. This CDR3 comprises 16 residues. Source: peripheral blood, taken from a patient treated with radiotherapy plus ipilimumab. The clonotype comes from a human donor with non-small cell lung cancer that progressed on radiotherapy plus ipilimumab. Some clones in this sample may be carry-over from other donors' samples. This chain uses TRBV7-9 with TRBJ2-2; D remains ambiguous. CDR3 loop: CASSLSLPPNTGELFF. DNA for the CDR3: TGTGCCAGCAGCTTAAGTCTTCCTCCGAACACCGGGGAGCTGTTTTTT. The full variable domain, with the rest looked up from reference TRBV7-9 and TRBJ2-2, is DTGVSQNPRHKITKRGQNVTFRCDPISEHNRLYWYRQTLGQGPEFLTYFQNEAQLEKSRLLSDRFSAERPKGSFSTLEIQRTEQGDSAMYLCASSLSLPPNTGELFFGEGSRLTVL.